The 29 T cell receptor beta chains in this list originate from one sample, sequenced in a study of Graves' ophthalmopathy and Graves' hyperthyroidism. Amplified material comprised TCR beta CDR3 regions derived from RNA transcripts. Second-round multiplex PCR followed a first-round RT-PCR using HTBI primers. A single record per CDR3 protein comes from TCRdb applying MiXCR to the multiplex PCR reads. This table holds more than 1,000,000 distinct CDR3 sequences, about 35% found once. Sequencing used peripheral blood or thyroid tissue (not recorded which). These receptors were collected from an adult man with Graves' hyperthyroidism.

Concerning this clonotype: Germline is not matched at one junction end, which may reflect a read error. The chain joins TRBV20-1 to TRBJ2-5; either TRBD1 or TRBD2 may fit D (6 bases each). Looked up from germline, CDR1 is DFQATT and CDR2 is SNEGSKA (reference sequence). The CDR3 runs 14 residues. The CDR3 spells CSARAGAAQETQCF. CDR3 DNA: TGCAGTGCTAGAGCGGGGGCCGCTCAAGAGACCCAGTGCTTC.

V and J are TRBV20-1 and TRBJ1-1, with TRBD1 matching over 10 bases. Losses at the gene ends were 5 bases for V and 4 bases for J; bases not matched to a gene: 7. Germline lookup yields CDR1 DFQATT and CDR2 SNEGSKA (reference sequence). The CDR3 is 14 residues long. CDR3 region: CSALLRQGATEAFF. The CDR3 DNA reads as TGCAGTGCTTTGCTTCGACAGGGGGCCACTGAAGCTTTCTTT.

This clonotype was observed many times. V and J are TRBV20-1 and TRBJ2-5; no clear D gene. The ends were cut back, 0 bases at V and 1 base at J, with 9 bases in the middle. CDR3 length: 14 residues. Germline assignment: CDR1 DFQATT and CDR2 SNEGSKA (reference sequence). In nucleotides, the CDR3 is TGCAGTGCTAGAGAAGGGTGGTTCCAAGAGACCCAGTACTTC. It codes for CSAREGWFQETQYF.

This chain uses TRBV7-2 with TRBJ1-1; D is perhaps TRBD1 (6 bases). CDR1 and CDR2 from the germline V gene are SGHTA and FQGNSA. This CDR3 is 15 amino acids long. Trimming removed 2 bases at V and 2 bases at J, with 12 bases between. The CDR3 sequence is CASSLTGKTNTEAFF. The CDR3 bases are TGTGCCAGCAGCTTAACAGGGAAGACCAACACTGAAGCTTTCTTT.

The chain carries TRBV14 and TRBJ1-2; D is unresolved. The CDR3 contains 15 residues. With 0 bases removed from V and 2 bases from J, the gap between germline ends came to 10 bases. Germline V gene data show CDR1 as SGHDN and CDR2 as FVKESK. The CDR3 coding sequence is TGTGCCAGCAGCCAAGATACTAGAGGGAACTATGGCTACACCTTC. The encoded protein is CASSQDTRGNYGYTF.

This clonotype occurred many times. At one of its ends the junction is not consistent with the germline gene, which may arise from a read error. V gene TRBV19 combines with J gene TRBJ1-1; D may be TRBD1 (5 bases). In germline, CDR1 is LNHDA, CDR2 SQIVND (reference sequence). The CDR3 totals 14 residues. CDR3 residues: CASSLRGMNTEAFF. CDR3 coding DNA: TGCGCCAGCAGTTTGAGGGGAATGAACACTGAAGCTTTCTTT.

A few counts support this clonotype. The gene calls are TRBV10-2 and TRBJ1-1; D gene uncertain. The germline CDR1 and CDR2 sequences are WSHSY and SAAADI. Trimming left V 0 bases short and J 0 bases short, with 11 bases between. The CDR3 sequence is 16 residues long. CDR3 residues: CASSESSGPLNTEAFF. In DNA, the CDR3 is TGCGCCAGCAGTGAGTCGTCAGGACCGCTGAACACTGAAGCTTTCTTT.

Worth noting for this clonotype: One end of the junction does not line up with germline, which may come from a read error. CDR3 sequence reads: CASSRQGIREQYF. CDR3 nucleotides: TGTGCCAGCAGTCGACAGGGGATCCGGGAGCAGTACTTC. The J gene is TRBJ2-7, the V gene TRBV10-3, with TRBD1 matching over 8 bases. This CDR3 is 13 amino acids long. The germline CDR1 and CDR2 sequences are ENHRY and SYGVKD.

The chain links TRBV20-1 to TRBJ1-4; 8 bases align to TRBD1. Germline V lookup: CDR1 DFQATT, CDR2 SNEGSKA (reference sequence). The length of the CDR3 is 15 residues. V trimming: 6 bases; J trimming: 7 bases; junction bases outside the gene matches: 13. Here the CDR3 reads CSASDSGGSGEKLFF. CDR3 bases: TGCAGTGCCTCTGACTCAGGGGGCTCTGGTGAAAAACTGTTTTTT.

The rearrangement links TRBV7-9 to TRBJ2-7; 9 nucleotides align to TRBD1. Germline CDR1 reads SEHNR; CDR2 reads FQNEAQ (reference sequence). The CDR3 has 16 amino acids. Losses at the gene ends were 3 bases for V and 3 bases for J; bases not matched to a gene: 9. CDR3 residues: CASSLGPTGGGYEQYF. In DNA form, the CDR3 reads TGTGCCAGCAGCTTGGGACCTACAGGGGGCGGCTACGAGCAGTACTTC.

The J gene is TRBJ2-7, the V gene TRBV12-3 or TRBV12-4; D gene uncertain. Deletions cut 3 bases from V and 4 bases from J, with 13 bases between. This CDR3 comprises 14 residues. CDR3 DNA: TGTGCCAGCAGTTTTGGACGGATGGGGTACGAGCAGTACTTC. Its protein is CASSFGRMGYEQYF.

This clonotype was seen repeatedly, ten times or more. This chain joins TRBV7-2 and TRBJ1-2; the D is unclear. Trimming shortened V by 5 bases and J by 4 bases, and 20 bases separated the two germline ends. Germline CDR1 is SGHTA and CDR2 is FQGNSA. The CDR3 runs to 16 residues. The CDR3 protein is CASSLRGPVTRYGYTF. DNA of the CDR3: TGTGCCAGCAGCCTCAGAGGCCCGGTGACCCGCTATGGCTACACCTTC.

This chain connects TRBV4-3 to TRBJ1-3; D is ambiguous. The CDR3 is 11 amino acids. From germline, CDR1 is LGHNA and CDR2 YSLEER. With 6 bases removed from V and 6 bases from J, the gap between germline ends came to 6 bases. CDR3 in amino acids: CASRASNTIYF. The CDR3 bases are TGCGCCAGCAGAGCGTCAAACACCATATATTTT.

This clonotype was counted a few times. CDR3 nucleotides: TGTGCCAGCAGGAAGGGTCTAATTGGCAATCAGCCCCAGCATTTT. Protein product: CASRKGLIGNQPQHF. The chain uses TRBV6-1 and TRBJ1-5; D not certain. In germline, CDR1 is MNHNS, CDR2 SASEGT. This CDR3 has 15 amino acids. The V end was cut by 6 bases, the J end by 2 bases, with 14 bases between.

In its sample, this clonotype was seen a few times. An end of the junction does not agree with germline; a read error may underlie this. This rearrangement joins TRBV10-3 to TRBJ2-7, with 8 bases fitting TRBD1. From germline, CDR1 is ENHRY and CDR2 SYGVKD. The CDR3 consists of 16 residues. In DNA form, the CDR3 reads TGTGCCAGCAGTTACTCGACCCGGGACAGGAATTACGAGCAGTACTTC. It specifies CASSYSTRDRNYEQYF.

The table lists this clonotype with many counts. This chain connects TRBV7-2 to TRBJ1-2; no firm D call. V gave up 4 bases and J gave up 0 bases, with 3 bases separating them. From germline, CDR1 is SGHTA and CDR2 FQGNSA. The CDR3 loop spans 12 amino acids. The DNA of the CDR3 is TGTGCCAGCAGCTGGGCTAACTATGGCTACACCTTC. Translated: CASSWANYGYTF.

V gene TRBV19 combines with J gene TRBJ2-7, with a possible D match to TRBD2 (6 bases). CDR3 length: 14 residues. Germline V gives CDR1 LNHDA, CDR2 SQIVND (reference sequence). V lost 7 bases, J lost 2 bases, and 15 bases lay in between. Here the CDR3 reads CASKVNSGPYEQYF. The CDR3 bases are TGTGCCAGTAAGGTGAATAGCGGACCCTACGAGCAGTACTTC.

This rearrangement joins TRBV29-1 to TRBJ2-5; 10 bases match TRBD1. CDR3 length equals 13 residues. In germline, CDR1 is SQVTM, CDR2 ANQGSEA. The V gene end was trimmed by 4 bases and the J gene end by 5 bases; junction bases not matched to a gene: 4. The CDR3 coding sequence is TGCAGCGTTGGCGGGACAGGGGCTGAGACCCAGTACTTC. Encoded protein: CSVGGTGAETQYF. Complete variable domain (other parts from reference TRBV29-1 and TRBJ2-5): SAVISQKPSRDICQRGTSLTIQCQVDSQVTMMFWYRQQPGQSLTLIATANQGSEATYESGFVIDKFPISRPNLTFSTLTVSNMSPEDSSIYLCSVGGTGAETQYFGPGTRLLVL.

This clonotype was detected ten times or more. V gene TRBV29-1 combines with J gene TRBJ1-2, with D hard to call. CDR3 length: 11 residues. V was clipped by 5 bases and J by 5 bases, with 9 bases between them. Germline values: CDR1 SQVTM, CDR2 ANQGSEA. CDR3 sequence: CSVWYFYGYTF. CDR3 nucleotide sequence: TGCAGCGTTTGGTATTTTTATGGCTACACCTTC. The entire variable domain, with the rest obtained from reference TRBV29-1 and TRBJ1-2, is as follows: SAVISQKPSRDICQRGTSLTIQCQVDSQVTMMFWYRQQPGQSLTLIATANQGSEATYESGFVIDKFPISRPNLTFSTLTVSNMSPEDSSIYLCSVWYFYGYTFGSGTRLTVV.

This clonotype was detected a few times. The chain recombines TRBV15 with TRBJ1-6; D not resolved. V was trimmed by 2 bases and J by 7 bases, leaving 15 bases between them. Per germline, CDR1 LNHNV and CDR2 YYDKDF (reference sequence). This CDR3 region has 16 residues. This chain's CDR3 is CATSRTYPRGNSPLHF. Here the CDR3 DNA reads TGTGCCACCAGCAGAACCTACCCCAGAGGGAATTCACCCCTCCACTTT.

This sequence joins TRBV29-1 and TRBJ1-2; D unclear. Trimming pared 7 bases from V and 8 bases from J, leaving 17 bases between. The CDR3 spans 12 residues. Germline CDR1 SQVTM, CDR2 ANQGSEA. This CDR3 reads CSGTPQVYGYTF. The CDR3 DNA reads as TGCAGCGGCACCCCCCAGGTGTACGGCTACACCTTC.

This chain links TRBV15 with TRBJ2-1; unclear D gene. The V gene lost 5 bases and the J gene lost 0 bases, with 5 bases spanning the gap. CDR3 size: 13 residues. Germline V gives CDR1 LNHNV, CDR2 YYDKDF (reference sequence). The CDR3: CATSPSSYNEQFF. Written as DNA, the CDR3 is TGTGCCACCAGCCCGAGCTCCTACAATGAGCAGTTCTTC.

The rearrangement joins TRBV20-1 to TRBJ2-7, with 7 bases fitting TRBD2. The CDR3 has 16 amino acids. The germline V gene encodes CDR1 DFQATT and CDR2 SNEGSKA (reference sequence). V trimming: 3 bases; J trimming: 0 bases; junction bases outside the gene matches: 11. CDR3 coding DNA: TGCAGTGCTAGCCGCGAGAGCGGGAAGGTCTCCTACGAGCAGTACTTC. Translating gives CSASRESGKVSYEQYF.

This clonotype was observed a single time. The chain uses TRBV7-3 and TRBJ1-2; 7 positions match TRBD1. CDR3 length: 15 residues. Germline-derived CDR1 and CDR2 are SGHTA and FQGTGA. V trimming: 4 bases; J trimming: 2 bases; junction bases outside the gene matches: 7. The CDR3 region is CASSSEGQINYGYTF. CDR3 DNA: TGTGCCAGCAGCTCAGAGGGACAGATCAACTATGGCTACACCTTC.

In its sample, this clonotype was seen many times. The chain is built from TRBV7-8 and TRBJ2-6; 7 bases align to TRBD1. Losses at the gene ends were 5 bases for V and 1 base for J; bases not matched to a gene: 11. In germline, CDR1 is SGHVS, CDR2 FQNEAQ. CDR3 length equals 18 residues. The CDR3 here is CASSPVPGQQSGANVLTF. Here the CDR3 DNA reads TGTGCCAGCAGCCCTGTTCCGGGACAGCAGTCTGGGGCCAACGTCCTGACTTTC.

This clonotype was observed a single time. The chain couples TRBV4-3 to TRBJ2-2, with 13 bases aligning to TRBD2. The germline gives CDR1 LGHNA, CDR2 YSLEER. V lost 4 bases, J lost 5 bases, and 7 bases stayed unmatched. There are 17 residues in the CDR3. In DNA, the CDR3 is TGCGCCAGCAGCCGAGGGACTAGCGGGGTTTTAACCGGGGAGCTGTTTTTT. Amino acids: CASSRGTSGVLTGELFF.

This sequence joins TRBV5-4 and TRBJ2-7; D not certain. The V end lost 4 bases, the J end lost 4 bases, and 12 bases lay between the germline ends. The CDR3 length is 13 residues. CDR1 is SGHNT, CDR2 YYREEE, per germline (reference sequence). CDR3 amino acids: CASSVGYGYEQYF. Here the CDR3 DNA reads TGTGCCAGCAGCGTTGGTTATGGTTACGAGCAGTACTTC.

The chain links TRBV10-3 to TRBJ1-5, with 7 bases fitting TRBD1. The length of the CDR3 is 9 residues. V lost 10 bases and J lost 12; bases outside the gene matches: 3. CDR1 ENHRY and CDR2 SYGVKD come from the germline V gene. CDR3 sequence (DNA): TGTGCCAGCCGACAGGGCCAGCATTTT. It is translated as CASRQGQHF.

The chain combines TRBV28 with TRBJ2-6, with unresolved D. There are 16 residues in the CDR3. The V and J ends lost 7 bases and 0 bases respectively, with 13 bases between them. Germline V gene data show CDR1 as MDHEN and CDR2 as SYDVKM. The CDR3 nucleotides are TGTGCCAGCACCACCGACGGCAGCTCTGGGGCCAACGTCCTGACTTTC. This gives the protein CASTTDGSSGANVLTF.